This T cell receptor beta chain was sequenced during a study of a mutant IDH1 vaccine in newly diagnosed glioma. Overall study: Investigators started vaccination 4-6 weeks after radiotherapy alone, or with temozolomide cycles. The treated group averaged 40.4 years old and was around 62% male, about 40% female. Earlier care involved radiotherapy, temozolomide, or both, and the majority received both.

TCRdb keeps only in-frame clones here, not all; method: immunoSEQ multiplex PCR. This table holds 57,000 or so clones, more than 80% found once. As to this clone: Its specificity is not known.

Time point noted: week 11, during vaccination. Each dose of the vaccine consisted of 300 ug of mutant IDH1 20-mer peptide, with topical imiquimod. General observations from the study: Of all patients, roughly 93% showed vaccine-induced immune responses.

Germline loops: CDR1 MDHEN, CDR2 SYDVKM. The V and J ends lost 6 bases and 5 bases respectively, with 19 bases between them. This CDR3 region has 16 residues. The source material was PBMCs, sampled from a glioma patient whose treatment included an IDH1 peptide vaccine. The TCR originated in a man younger than 40 with glioma. The chain links TRBV28 to TRBJ2-2; tentatively, D is TRBD2 (6 bases). CDR3 sequence (DNA): TGTGCCAGCAGGTCAGGCGGGGACCCGGGGACCGGGGAGCTGTTTTTT. Its protein product is CASRSGGDPGTGELFF.